The rows below give T cell receptor beta chains drawn from one sample of a study of technical replicates of blood from several donors. Profiling relied on immunoSEQ multiplex PCR, and the TCRdb table lists in-frame clones only, not all of them. The table has 81,000 or so clones, just over 95% seen once. Sequenced: T cells isolated from PBMCs. Every receptor here comes from a human donor in good health. Each CDR3 is given with its conserved first and last residue. The D gene is left open where the match is weak. A clone size is listed for some rows: how often the clone was seen (once, few, many), or a class if it is expanded.

clone size,J gene,V gene,D gene,CDR3 length,CDR3 DNA,CDR3 protein
.,TRBJ2-7,TRBV14,TRBD2,15,TGTGCCAGCAGCCAACTAGCGGGGGGCTACTACGAGCAGTACTTC,CASSQLAGGYYEQYF
.,TRBJ1-2,TRBV7-8,TRBD1,15,TGTGCCAGCAGCTCAGACAGGGCGGTAAACTATGGCTACACCTTC,CASSSDRAVNYGYTF
.,TRBJ2-1,TRBV27,.,16,TGTGCCAGCAGTTTAGTCCGGACAACCTCCTACAATGAGCAGTTCTTC,CASSLVRTTSYNEQFF
.,TRBJ2-7,TRBV4-1,TRBD2,16,TGCGCCAGCAGCCAAGAGCCGGGACTAGCGGCCTACGAGCAGTACTTC,CASSQEPGLAAYEQYF
few,TRBJ1-1,TRBV4-1,TRBD1,15,TGCGCCAGCAGCCAAGGCCCAGGGGGATGGACTGAAGCTTTCTTT,CASSQGPGGWTEAFF
.,TRBJ2-2,TRBV5-8,TRBD1,15,TGTGCCAGCAGCGCCCTGGGACAGGGTCCCGGGGAGCTGTTTTTT,CASSALGQGPGELFF
.,TRBJ2-3,TRBV10-2,TRBD2,13,TGCGCCAGCAGGACTAGCGGGACAGATACGCAGTATTTT,CASRTSGTDTQYF
.,TRBJ1-1,TRBV19,.,13,TGTGCCAGTAATCGGGGGGCTTATACTGAAGCTTTCTTT,CASNRGAYTEAFF
.,TRBJ1-4,TRBV2,.,13,TGTGCCAGCATTCGGCAGGGGAATGAAAAACTGTTTTTT,CASIRQGNEKLFF
.,TRBJ2-1,TRBV7-6,TRBD2,15,TGTGCCAGCAGCACAGGACTAGCGGGAGGTAATGAGCAGTTCTTC,CASSTGLAGGNEQFF
.,TRBJ2-5,TRBV9,TRBD2,18,TGTGCCAGCAGCATAGGACTAGCGGGGGGGCCCGCCGGGGAGACCCAGTACTTC,CASSIGLAGGPAGETQYF
few,TRBJ1-6,TRBV2,.,15,TGTGCCAGCAGTGTTAGGAGCTCCTATAATTCACCCCTCCACTTT,CASSVRSSYNSPLHF
.,TRBJ2-5,TRBV9,TRBD2,16,TGTGCCAGCAGCGTTAGCCCTAGCGGGAGAGGCGAGACCCAGTACTTC,CASSVSPSGRGETQYF
.,TRBJ2-1,TRBV9,TRBD2,16,TGTGCCAGCAGCCCTGGGACTAGCGGTACATACAATGAGCAGTTCTTC,CASSPGTSGTYNEQFF
once,TRBJ2-3,TRBV5-4,TRBD2,16,TGTGCCAGCAGCCCCGTGGGACTAGCGGTGACAGATACGCAGTATTTT,CASSPVGLAVTDTQYF
.,TRBJ1-4,TRBV30,TRBD1,15,TGTGCCTGGAGCCTCCAGACAGGGGTTAATGAAAAACTGTTTTTT,CAWSLQTGVNEKLFF
.,TRBJ1-1,TRBV18,TRBD1,12,TGTGCCAGCTCAGTTGACAGGGGGGGAGCTTTCTTT,CASSVDRGGAFF
.,TRBJ2-1,TRBV7-3,TRBD1,17,TGTGCCAGCAGCTTAAATTTCGGGGCAGGGGGCATGAATGAGCAGTTCTTC,CASSLNFGAGGMNEQFF
.,TRBJ2-1,TRBV5-6,TRBD2,16,TGTGCCAGCAGCTCTAGTTGGCGGACTAGCGGCAATGAGCAGTTCTTC,CASSSSWRTSGNEQFF
.,TRBJ2-3,TRBV6-1,.,13,TGTGCCAGCCAGGGCCGAAGCACAGATACGCAGTATTTT,CASQGRSTDTQYF
.,TRBJ1-2,TRBV15,.,14,TGTGCCACCAGCAGAGATAGAGTCGTCTATGGCTACACCTTC,CATSRDRVVYGYTF
.,TRBJ1-4,TRBV5-1,TRBD1,15,TGCGCCAGCAGCTATCAGGGGGTTATTGGAGAAAAACTGTTTTTT,CASSYQGVIGEKLFF
.,TRBJ2-3,TRBV7-2,.,12,TGTGCCAGCAGCTTAGTGGTGGGGAGGCAGTATTTT,CASSLVVGRQYF
.,TRBJ1-3,TRBV21-1,.,15,TGTGCCCAGACAGCGACAGGGGGCCTTGGAAACACCATATATTTT,CAQTATGGLGNTIYF
once,TRBJ1-2,TRBV28,TRBD1,14,TGTGCCAGCAGGTCAGGAGACAGGGTCGATGGCTACACCTTC,CASRSGDRVDGYTF
.,TRBJ2-7,TRBV7-9,TRBD1,15,TGTGCCAGCAGCTCCCGGGACAGAGATTTTGGAGAGCAGTACTTC,CASSSRDRDFGEQYF
.,TRBJ1-3,TRBV2,.,15,TGTGCCAGCAGTGTATCTGGCCAGGGAGGAAACACCATATATTTT,CASSVSGQGGNTIYF
.,TRBJ2-7,TRBV9,.,18,TGTGCCAGCAGCGTAGACCCCTACTCCTATCCCTACTCCTACGAGCAGTACTTC,CASSVDPYSYPYSYEQYF
.,TRBJ2-3,TRBV6-1,.,12,TGTGCCAGCAGTGACGCGGGAGATACGCAGTATTTT,CASSDAGDTQYF
.,TRBJ1-2,TRBV6-1,.,14,TGTGCCAGCAGTGAGGGGAGAGGTGGTGGTGGCTACACCTTC,CASSEGRGGGGYTF
.,TRBJ2-1,TRBV7-9,.,14,TGTGCCAGCACCTACTCTTCGGGAGTTGGAGAGCAGTTCTTC,CASTYSSGVGEQFF